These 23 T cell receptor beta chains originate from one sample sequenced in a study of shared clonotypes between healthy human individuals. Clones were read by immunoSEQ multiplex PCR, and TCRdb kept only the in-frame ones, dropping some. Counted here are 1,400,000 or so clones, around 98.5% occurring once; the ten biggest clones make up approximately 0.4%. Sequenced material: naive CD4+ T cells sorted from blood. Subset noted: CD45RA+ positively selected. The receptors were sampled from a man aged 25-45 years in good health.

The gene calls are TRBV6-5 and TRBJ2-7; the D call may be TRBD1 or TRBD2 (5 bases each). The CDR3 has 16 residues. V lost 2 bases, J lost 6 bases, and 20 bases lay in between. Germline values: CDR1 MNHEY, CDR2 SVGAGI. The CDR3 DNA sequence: TGTGCCAGCAGTTACCGGGCCGGGACCGCGAGCCTCGAGCAGTACTTC. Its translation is CASSYRAGTASLEQYF.

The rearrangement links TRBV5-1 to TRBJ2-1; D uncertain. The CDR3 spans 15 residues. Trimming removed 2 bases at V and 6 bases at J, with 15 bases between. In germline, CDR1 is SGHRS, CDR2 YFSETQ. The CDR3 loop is CASSFSTPGRNEQFF. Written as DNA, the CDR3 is TGCGCCAGCAGCTTTAGCACCCCAGGTCGCAATGAGCAGTTCTTC.

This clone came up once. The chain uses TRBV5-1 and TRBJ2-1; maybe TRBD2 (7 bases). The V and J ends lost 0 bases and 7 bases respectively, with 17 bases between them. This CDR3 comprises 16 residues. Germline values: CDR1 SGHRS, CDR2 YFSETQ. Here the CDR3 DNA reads TGCGCCAGCAGCTTGGCTAGGGGGAGGGGCTCGAATGAGCAGTTCTTC. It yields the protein CASSLARGRGSNEQFF.

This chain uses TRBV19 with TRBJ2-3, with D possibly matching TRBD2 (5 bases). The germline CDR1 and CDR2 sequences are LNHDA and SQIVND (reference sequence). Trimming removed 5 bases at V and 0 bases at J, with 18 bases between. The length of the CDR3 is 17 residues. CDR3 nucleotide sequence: TGTGCCAGTAGTGTAGCCCTTTGGACGGGGAGCACAGATACGCAGTATTTT. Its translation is CASSVALWTGSTDTQYF.

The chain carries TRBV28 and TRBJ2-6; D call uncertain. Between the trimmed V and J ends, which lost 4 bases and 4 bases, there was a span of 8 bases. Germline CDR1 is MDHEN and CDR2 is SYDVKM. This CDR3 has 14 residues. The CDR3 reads CASSSLNGANVLTF. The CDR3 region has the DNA TGTGCCAGCAGTTCTCTCAACGGGGCCAACGTCCTGACTTTC.

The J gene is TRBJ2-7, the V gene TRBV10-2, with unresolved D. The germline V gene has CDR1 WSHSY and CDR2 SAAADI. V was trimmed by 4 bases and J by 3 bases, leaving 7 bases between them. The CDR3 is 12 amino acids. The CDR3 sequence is CASSAPRYEQYF. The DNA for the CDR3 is TGCGCCAGCAGTGCCCCCCGCTACGAGCAGTACTTC.

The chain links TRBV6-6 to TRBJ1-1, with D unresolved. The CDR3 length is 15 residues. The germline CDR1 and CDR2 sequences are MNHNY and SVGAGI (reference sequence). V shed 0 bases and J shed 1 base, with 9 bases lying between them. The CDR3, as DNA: TGTGCCAGCAGTTACTCGGTCCTATCGAACACTGAAGCTTTCTTT. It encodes CASSYSVLSNTEAFF.

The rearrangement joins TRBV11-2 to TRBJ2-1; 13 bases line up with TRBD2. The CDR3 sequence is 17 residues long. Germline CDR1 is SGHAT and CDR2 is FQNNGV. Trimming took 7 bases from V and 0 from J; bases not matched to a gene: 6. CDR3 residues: CASKGLAGASSYNEQFF. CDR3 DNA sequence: TGTGCCAGCAAAGGACTAGCGGGAGCTAGCTCCTACAATGAGCAGTTCTTC.

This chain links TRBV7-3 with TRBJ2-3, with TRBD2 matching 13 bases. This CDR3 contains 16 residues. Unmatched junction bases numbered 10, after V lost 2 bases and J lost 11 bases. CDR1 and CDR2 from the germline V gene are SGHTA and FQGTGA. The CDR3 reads CASSLRGTSGMMGQYF. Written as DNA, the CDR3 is TGTGCCAGCAGCTTACGAGGGACTAGCGGGATGATGGGGCAGTATTTT.

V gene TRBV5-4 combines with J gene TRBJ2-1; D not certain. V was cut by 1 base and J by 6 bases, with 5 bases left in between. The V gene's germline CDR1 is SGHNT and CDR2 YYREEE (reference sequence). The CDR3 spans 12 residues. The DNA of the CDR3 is TGTGCCAGCAGCTTGCCTGGCAATGAGCAGTTCTTC. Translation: CASSLPGNEQFF.

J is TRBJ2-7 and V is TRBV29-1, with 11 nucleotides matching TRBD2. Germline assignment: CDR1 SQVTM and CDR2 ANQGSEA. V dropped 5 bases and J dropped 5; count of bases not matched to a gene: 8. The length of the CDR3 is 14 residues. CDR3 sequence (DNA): TGCAGCGTTTTTACTAGCGGGAGAGGTGACGAGCAGTACTTC. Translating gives CSVFTSGRGDEQYF.

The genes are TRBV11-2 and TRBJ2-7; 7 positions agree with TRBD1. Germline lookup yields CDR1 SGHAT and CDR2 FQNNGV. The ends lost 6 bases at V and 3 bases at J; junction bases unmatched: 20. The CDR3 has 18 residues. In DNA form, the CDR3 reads TGTGCCAGCAGTCCAATTCAACTCAAATTGGGGACAGACTACGAGCAGTACTTC. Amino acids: CASSPIQLKLGTDYEQYF.

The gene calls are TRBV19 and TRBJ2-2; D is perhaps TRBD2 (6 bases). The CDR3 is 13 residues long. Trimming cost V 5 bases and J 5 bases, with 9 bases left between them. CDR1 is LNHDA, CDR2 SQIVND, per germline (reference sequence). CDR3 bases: TGTGCCAGTAGTGGCGGGAAGACCGGGGAGCTGTTTTTT. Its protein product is CASSGGKTGELFF. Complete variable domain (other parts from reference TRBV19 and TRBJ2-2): DGGITQSPKYLFRKEGQNVTLSCEQNLNHDAMYWYRQDPGQGLRLIYYSQIVNDFQKGDIAEGYSVSREKKESFPLTVTSAQKNPTAFYLCASSGGKTGELFFGEGSRLTVL.

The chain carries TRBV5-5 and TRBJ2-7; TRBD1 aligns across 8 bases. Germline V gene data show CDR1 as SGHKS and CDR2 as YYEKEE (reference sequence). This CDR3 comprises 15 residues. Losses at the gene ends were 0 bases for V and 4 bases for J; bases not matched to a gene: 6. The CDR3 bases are TGTGCCAGCAGCTTGGGTAACAGGGGGGATTACGAGCAGTACTTC. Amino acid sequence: CASSLGNRGDYEQYF.

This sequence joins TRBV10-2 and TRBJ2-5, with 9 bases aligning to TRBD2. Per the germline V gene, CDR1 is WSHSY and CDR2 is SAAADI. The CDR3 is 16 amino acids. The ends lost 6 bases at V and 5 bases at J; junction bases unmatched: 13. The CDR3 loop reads CASSPKGLAGVETQYF. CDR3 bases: TGCGCCAGCAGCCCGAAGGGGTTAGCGGGAGTGGAGACCCAGTACTTC.

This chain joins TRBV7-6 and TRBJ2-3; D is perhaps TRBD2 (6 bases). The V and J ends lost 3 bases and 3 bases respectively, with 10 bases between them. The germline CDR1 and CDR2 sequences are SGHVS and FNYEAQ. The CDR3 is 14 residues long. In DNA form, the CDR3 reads TGTGCCAGCAGCTTGACCGCGGGGACAGATACGCAGTATTTT. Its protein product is CASSLTAGTDTQYF.

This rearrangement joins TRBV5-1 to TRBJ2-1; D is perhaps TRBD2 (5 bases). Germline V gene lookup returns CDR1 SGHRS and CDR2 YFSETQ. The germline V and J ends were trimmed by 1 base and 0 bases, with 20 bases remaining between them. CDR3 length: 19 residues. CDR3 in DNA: TGCGCCAGCAGCTTGAGATTGCGCCGCGGGCCCGGCTCCTACAATGAGCAGTTCTTC. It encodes CASSLRLRRGPGSYNEQFF.

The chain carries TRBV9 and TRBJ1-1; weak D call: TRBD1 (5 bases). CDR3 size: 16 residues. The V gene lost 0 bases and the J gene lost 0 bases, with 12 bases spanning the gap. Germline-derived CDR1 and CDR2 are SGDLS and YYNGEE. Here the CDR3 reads CASSVGVRGLNTEAFF. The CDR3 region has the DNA TGTGCCAGCAGCGTAGGTGTGAGGGGCCTGAACACTGAAGCTTTCTTT.

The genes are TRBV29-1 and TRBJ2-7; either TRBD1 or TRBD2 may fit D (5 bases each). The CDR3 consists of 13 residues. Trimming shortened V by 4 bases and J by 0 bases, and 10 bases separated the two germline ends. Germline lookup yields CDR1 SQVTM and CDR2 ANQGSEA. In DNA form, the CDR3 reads TGCAGCGTTGGGGGACGGACCTCCTACGAGCAGTACTTC. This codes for CSVGGRTSYEQYF.

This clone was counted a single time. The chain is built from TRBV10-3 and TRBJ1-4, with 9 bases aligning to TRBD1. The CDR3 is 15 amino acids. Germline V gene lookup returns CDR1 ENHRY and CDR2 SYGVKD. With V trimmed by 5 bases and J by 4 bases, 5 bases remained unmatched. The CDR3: CAISPGQGHNEKLFF. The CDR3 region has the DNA TGTGCCATCAGTCCCGGACAGGGGCATAATGAAAAACTGTTTTTT.

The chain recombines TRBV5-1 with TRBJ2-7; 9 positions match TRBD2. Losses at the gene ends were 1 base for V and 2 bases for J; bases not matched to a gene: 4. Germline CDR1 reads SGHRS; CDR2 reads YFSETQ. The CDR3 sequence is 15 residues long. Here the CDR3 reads CASSLIASGAYEQYF. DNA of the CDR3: TGCGCCAGCAGCTTGATAGCTAGCGGGGCCTACGAGCAGTACTTC.

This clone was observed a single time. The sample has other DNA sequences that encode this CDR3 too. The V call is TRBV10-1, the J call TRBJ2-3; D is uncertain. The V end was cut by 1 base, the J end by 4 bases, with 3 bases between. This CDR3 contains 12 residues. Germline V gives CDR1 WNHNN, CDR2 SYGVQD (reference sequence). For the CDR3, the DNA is TGCGCCAGCAGTGAGTTAGCAGATACGCAGTATTTT. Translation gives CASSELADTQYF.

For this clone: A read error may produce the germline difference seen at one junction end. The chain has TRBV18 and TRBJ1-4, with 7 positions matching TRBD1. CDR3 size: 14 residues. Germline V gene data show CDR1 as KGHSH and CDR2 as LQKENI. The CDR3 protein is CASSPTDRDEGRRF. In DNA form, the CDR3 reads TGTGCCAGCTCACCAACTGACAGGGACGAGGGCCGACGCTTT. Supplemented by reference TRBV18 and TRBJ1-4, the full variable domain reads NAGVMQNPRHLVRRRGQEARLRCSPMKGHSHVYWYRQLPEEGLKFMVYLQKENIIDESGMPKERFSAEFPKEGPSILRIQQVVRGDSAAYFCASSPTDRDEGRRFGSGTQLSVL.